A single sample gave rise to the 8 T cell receptor beta chains below, sequenced in a study of cytomegalovirus exposure and HLA in healthy donors. The PCR employed 60 Vbeta primers together with 13 Jbeta primers. The data were produced by immunoSEQ multiplex PCR, yet TCRdb's version contains in-frame clones alone and is incomplete. The repertoire has over 150,000 clones, roughly 80% of them found once; the top ten carry about 13%. Sequencing was done on a sample of PBMCs. These receptors all stem from a man between 25 and 39 years old in good health and CMV-seropositive.

The chain couples TRBV6-5 to TRBJ2-1; a possible D gene is TRBD1 (6 bases). The germline gives CDR1 MNHEY, CDR2 SVGAGI. This CDR3 contains 15 residues. With 2 bases removed from V and 1 base from J, the gap between germline ends came to 9 bases. CDR3 amino acids: CASSYDRWSYNEQFF. In DNA form, the CDR3 reads TGTGCCAGCAGTTACGACAGGTGGTCCTACAATGAGCAGTTCTTC.

This chain joins TRBV7-2 and TRBJ2-7, with TRBD2 as a possible D gene (6 bases). Germline V gives CDR1 SGHTA, CDR2 FQGNSA. V was cut by 1 base and J by 6 bases, with 10 bases left in between. This CDR3 has 13 residues. For the CDR3, the DNA is TGTGCCAGCAGCTTAGGTGTTAGCGGCGAGCAGTACTTC. Protein sequence: CASSLGVSGEQYF.

The chain has TRBV28 and TRBJ1-1, with a weak D call TRBD1 (5 bases). Trimming took 6 bases from V and 1 from J, leaving 15 bases between them. From germline, CDR1 is MDHEN and CDR2 SYDVKM. This CDR3 region has 15 residues. CDR3 in DNA: TGTGCCAGCAGATGGGGGGACCGGCGGAACACTGAAGCTTTCTTT. Translating it yields CASRWGDRRNTEAFF.

The chain employs TRBV5-1 and TRBJ2-5; 10 bases map to TRBD1. The CDR3 contains 15 residues. Trimming at V came to 4 bases and at J to 4 bases, leaving 7 bases not matched to a gene. Germline CDR1 SGHRS, CDR2 YFSETQ. The CDR3 loop is CASSPGQGEGETQYF. In DNA form, the CDR3 reads TGCGCCAGCAGCCCCGGACAGGGGGAAGGAGAGACCCAGTACTTC.

This sequence joins TRBV27 and TRBJ1-2; possible D gene TRBD1, 6 bases. The length of the CDR3 is 14 residues. Germline V lookup: CDR1 MNHEY, CDR2 SMNVEV (reference sequence). V was clipped by 5 bases and J by 1 base, with 11 bases between them. The CDR3 loop reads CASSNQDSNYGYTF. DNA of the CDR3: TGTGCCAGCAGTAACCAGGACAGTAACTATGGCTACACCTTC.

The J gene is TRBJ2-5, the V gene TRBV2; D not resolved. The J call could be wrong; TRBJ2-7 is a better fit for the DNA end. The CDR3 contains 13 residues. CDR1 SNHLY and CDR2 FYNNEI come from the germline V gene. CDR3 DNA: TGTGCCAGCAGTGAGGGTCGGGTGTACGAGCAGTACTTC. Amino acids: CASSEGRVYEQYF.

The genes are TRBV6-5 and TRBJ2-5; D not resolved. V dropped 5 bases and J dropped 5 bases, with 12 bases sitting between them. This CDR3 is built from 13 residues. Germline V gives CDR1 MNHEY, CDR2 SVGAGI. CDR3 bases: TGTGCCAGCAGTATGAGTTCTATCGAGACCCAGTACTTC. Encoded protein: CASSMSSIETQYF.

This clone was observed a few times. V and J are TRBV6-6 and TRBJ1-1; TRBD1 is a possible D gene (6 bases). The CDR3 has 14 residues. Trimming took off 0 bases at V and 7 bases at J, with 12 bases between the two ends. Germline-derived CDR1 and CDR2 are MNHNY and SVGAGI (reference sequence). The CDR3 DNA sequence: TGTGCCAGCAGTTACTCGTCGGGGGGCGGTGAAGCTTTCTTT. Protein product: CASSYSSGGGEAFF.